The 11 T cell receptor beta chains below were found in one sample sequenced in a study of tumor-infiltrating lymphocytes in oesophageal squamous cell carcinoma. In TCRdb, the PCR reads were re-called with MiXCR into one record per CDR3 protein. The sample lists around 22,000 distinct CDR3 sequences, roughly 35% occurring once. Sample: esophageal tumor tissue. The origin of the receptors is a male donor with esophageal squamous cell carcinoma.

In regard to this clonotype: A read error is likely, as this CDR3 ends without the conserved phenylalanine or tryptophan. The DNA is omitted, as the CDR3 cannot be located on it reliably, and the CDR3 follows TCRdb's listing. J is TRBJ1-6 and V is TRBV28. The CDR3 totals 8 residues, both ends included. Per germline, CDR1 MDHEN and CDR2 SYDVKM. The CDR3 region is CASSPSRA.

The genes are TRBV7-2 and TRBJ2-7; the D call may be TRBD1 or TRBD2 (5 bases each). Germline values: CDR1 SGHTA, CDR2 FQGNSA. V was shortened by 5 bases and J by 7 bases, with 27 bases between the two germline ends. CDR3 length: 17 amino acids. The CDR3 DNA follows: TGTGCCAGCAGCCCAGGGCGGGTTGGGACGCTACGTCTGGAGCAGTACTTC. Protein product: CASSPGRVGTLRLEQYF.

This clonotype was observed a few times. The rearrangement uses TRBV27 and TRBJ2-2, with 7 bases that match TRBD1. The CDR3 spans 17 residues. CDR1 is MNHEY, CDR2 SMNVEV, per germline (reference sequence). Unmatched junction bases numbered 12, after V lost 5 bases and J lost 3 bases. CDR3 DNA: TGTGCCAGCAGTGGTATACAAGGGGGCGGGTACACCGGGGAGCTGTTTTTT. It yields the protein CASSGIQGGGYTGELFF.

Concerning this clonotype itself: Relative to the germline gene, one junction end is altered; a read error may explain this. The rearrangement links TRBV7-7 to TRBJ2-7, with D maybe TRBD1 (5 bases). The germline V gene has CDR1 SSHAT and CDR2 FNYEAQ (reference sequence). This CDR3 contains 12 residues. CDR3 coding DNA: TGTGCTAGCAGCACAGACAGATACGAGCAGTACTTC. Its protein product is CASSTDRYEQYF.

At least ten counts were recorded for this clonotype. The chain employs TRBV5-4 and TRBJ2-7; D is perhaps TRBD1 (5 bases). Between the trimmed V and J ends, which lost 1 base and 0 bases, there was a span of 8 bases. The CDR3 covers 14 residues. CDR1 SGHNT and CDR2 YYREEE come from the germline V gene (reference sequence). The CDR3 region has the DNA TGTGCCAGCAGCTTGCAGGGCAACTCCTACGAGCAGTACTTC. It is translated as CASSLQGNSYEQYF. Looking up the rest from reference TRBV5-4 and TRBJ2-7 gives the full variable domain: ETGVTQSPTHLIKTRGQQVTLRCSSQSGHNTVSWYQQALGQGPQFIFQYYREEENGRGNFPPRFSGLQFPNYSSELNVNALELDDSALYLCASSLQGNSYEQYFGPGTRLTVT.

This clonotype was detected many times. The genes are TRBV7-3 and TRBJ2-3, with 15 positions matching TRBD2. The germline V gene has CDR1 SGHTA and CDR2 FQGTGA. The junction had 15 bases not matched to a gene; V was cut back by 0 bases and J by 14 bases. This CDR3 region has 18 residues. CDR3 amino acids: CASSLTGLAGGRTGELYF. In DNA form, the CDR3 reads TGTGCCAGCAGCTTAACTGGACTAGCGGGGGGGCGGACCGGGGAGCTGTATTTT.

The chain combines TRBV5-6 with TRBJ2-1; D not certain. V lost 6 bases to trimming and J lost 8 bases, with 9 bases between them. Germline V gene sequence: CDR1 SGHDT, CDR2 YYEEEE. The CDR3 has 11 amino acids. The CDR3 nucleotides read TGTGCCAGCACCCTAGACTATGAGCAGTTCTTC. Protein product: CASTLDYEQFF. The whole variable domain, remainder taken from reference TRBV5-6 and TRBJ2-1, is DAGVTQSPTHLIKTRGQQVTLRCSPKSGHDTVSWYQQALGQGPQFIFQYYEEEERQRGNFPDRFSGHQFPNYSSELNVNALLLGDSALYLCASTLDYEQFFGPGTRLTVL.

This clonotype was seen a few times. The CDR3 protein is CASSSKAGSYEQYF. The CDR3 region has the DNA TGTGCCAGCAGCTCGAAGGCAGGGTCCTACGAGCAGTACTTC. The chain recombines TRBV7-2 with TRBJ2-5, with D perhaps TRBD1 (5 bases). The DNA end lines up better with TRBJ2-7; the J call may be wrong. CDR3 size: 14 residues. Germline loops: CDR1 SGHTA, CDR2 FQGNSA.

This clonotype was seen many times. V gene TRBV10-2 combines with J gene TRBJ1-1, with D perhaps TRBD1 (6 bases). Germline assignment: CDR1 WSHSY and CDR2 SAAADI. Trimming removed 7 bases at V and 1 base at J, with 10 bases between. The CDR3 length is 13 residues. CDR3 sequence reads: CASTQQGNTEAFF. In DNA, the CDR3 is TGCGCCAGCACCCAACAGGGGAACACTGAAGCTTTCTTT.

This clonotype was seen many times. The V call is TRBV12-3 or TRBV12-4, the J call TRBJ2-1; D may be TRBD1 (5 bases). The J call may be in error: the DNA end matches TRBJ2-7 better. This CDR3 is built from 14 residues. In DNA, the CDR3 is TGTGCCAGCAGTTTACGGGCAGGGTTTGGAGAGCAGTACTTC. Translated, it gives CASSLRAGFGEQYF.

The chain carries TRBV12-3 or TRBV12-4 and TRBJ2-5; TRBD2 matches 10 bases. The tail of the sequence fits TRBJ2-3 better, so the J call may be wrong. This CDR3 comprises 15 residues. The CDR3 protein is CASSFERGGRDTQYF. In nucleotides, the CDR3 is TGTGCCAGCAGTTTTGAGCGGGGGGGCCGAGATACGCAGTATTTT.